This T cell receptor beta chain was recorded in a study of blood T cell repertoires in COVID-19. Germline lookup yields CDR1 MNHEY and CDR2 SVGAGI. This CDR3 has 15 amino acids. V was shortened by 0 bases and J by 0 bases, with 8 bases between the two germline ends. Source study methods: Reference gene primer amplification yielded estimated nucleated cell counts. The method was immunoSEQ multiplex PCR; TCRdb's version includes in-frame clones alone and lacks a portion of them. Clone size and the V and J calls come from that table; the DNA yielded D and trimming. The sample yields around 200,000 clones, roughly 85% seen once.

The sequencing sample was made of peripheral blood. This rearrangement joins TRBV6-5 to TRBJ1-1, with TRBD1 as a possible D gene (6 bases). This receptor was taken from a young woman who had recovered from COVID-19. In DNA form, the CDR3 reads TGTGCCAGCAGTTACTCGGACAGATTGAACACTGAAGCTTTCTTT. This gives the protein CASSYSDRLNTEAFF.